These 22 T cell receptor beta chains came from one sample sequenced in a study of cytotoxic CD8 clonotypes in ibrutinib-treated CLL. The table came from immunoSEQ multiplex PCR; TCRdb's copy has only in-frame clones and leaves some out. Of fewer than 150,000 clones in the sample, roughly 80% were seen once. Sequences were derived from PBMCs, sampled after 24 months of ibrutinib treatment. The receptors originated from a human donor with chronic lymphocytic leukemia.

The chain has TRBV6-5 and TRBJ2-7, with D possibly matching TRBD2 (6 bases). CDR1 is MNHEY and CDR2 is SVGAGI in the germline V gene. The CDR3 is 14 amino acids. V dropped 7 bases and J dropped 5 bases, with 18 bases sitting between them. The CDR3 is CASNPGRTTNEQYF. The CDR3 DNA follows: TGTGCCAGCAACCCGGGCAGGACTACAAACGAGCAGTACTTC.

CDR3 sequence (DNA): TGTGCCAGCAGTACGCGGACAGTTCAAGAGACCCAGTACTTC. This encodes CASSTRTVQETQYF. The chain recombines TRBV6-1 with TRBJ2-5; perhaps TRBD1 as D (6 bases). Trimming took off 5 bases at V and 2 bases at J, with 12 bases between the two ends. This CDR3 has 14 amino acids. CDR1 and CDR2 (germline): MNHNS, SASEGT.

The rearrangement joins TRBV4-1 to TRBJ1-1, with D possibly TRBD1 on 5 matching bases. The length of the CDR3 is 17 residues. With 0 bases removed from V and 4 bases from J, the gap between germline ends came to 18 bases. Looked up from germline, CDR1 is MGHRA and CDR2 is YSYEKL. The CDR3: CASSQERGVGLRTEAFF. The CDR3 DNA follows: TGCGCCAGCAGCCAAGAACGGGGCGTGGGGCTGCGCACTGAAGCTTTCTTT.

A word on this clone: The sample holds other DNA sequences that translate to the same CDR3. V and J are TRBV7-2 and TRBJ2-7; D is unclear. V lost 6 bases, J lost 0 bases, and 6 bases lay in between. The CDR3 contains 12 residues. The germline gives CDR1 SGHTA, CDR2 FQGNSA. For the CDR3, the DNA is TGTGCCAGCAGTTCAAGCTCCTACGAGCAGTACTTC. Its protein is CASSSSSYEQYF.

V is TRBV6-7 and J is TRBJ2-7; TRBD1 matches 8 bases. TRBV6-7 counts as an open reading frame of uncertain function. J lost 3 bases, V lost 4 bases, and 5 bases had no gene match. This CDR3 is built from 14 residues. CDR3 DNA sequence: TGTGCCAGCAGTTGCGGACAGGGACTCTACGAGCAGTACTTC. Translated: CASSCGQGLYEQYF.

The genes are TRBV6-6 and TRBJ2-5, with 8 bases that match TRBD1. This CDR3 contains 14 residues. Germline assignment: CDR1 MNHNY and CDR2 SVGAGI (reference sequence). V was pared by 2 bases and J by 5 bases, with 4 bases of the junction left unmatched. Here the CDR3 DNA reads TGTGCCAGCAGTTACCGGACAGGGAGGGAGACCCAGTACTTC. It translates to CASSYRTGRETQYF.

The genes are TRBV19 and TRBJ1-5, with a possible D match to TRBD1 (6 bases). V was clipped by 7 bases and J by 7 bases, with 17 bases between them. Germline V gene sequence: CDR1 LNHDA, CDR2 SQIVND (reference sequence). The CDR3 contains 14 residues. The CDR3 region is CASMKGGAWQPQHF. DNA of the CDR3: TGTGCCAGTATGAAAGGGGGGGCTTGGCAGCCCCAGCATTTT.

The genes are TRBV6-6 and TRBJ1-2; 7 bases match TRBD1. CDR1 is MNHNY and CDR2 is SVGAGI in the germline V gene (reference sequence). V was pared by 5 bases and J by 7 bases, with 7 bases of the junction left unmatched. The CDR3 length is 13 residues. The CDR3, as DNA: TGTGCCAGCAGTCCCGAGGGGGCTTTTGGCTACACCTTC. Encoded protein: CASSPEGAFGYTF.

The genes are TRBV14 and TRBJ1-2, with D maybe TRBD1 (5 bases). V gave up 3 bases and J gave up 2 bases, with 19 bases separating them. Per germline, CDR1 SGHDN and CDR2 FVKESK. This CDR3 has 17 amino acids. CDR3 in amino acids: CASSHLDSSLDNYGYTF. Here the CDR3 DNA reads TGTGCCAGCAGCCACCTAGACAGCTCACTCGACAACTATGGCTACACCTTC.

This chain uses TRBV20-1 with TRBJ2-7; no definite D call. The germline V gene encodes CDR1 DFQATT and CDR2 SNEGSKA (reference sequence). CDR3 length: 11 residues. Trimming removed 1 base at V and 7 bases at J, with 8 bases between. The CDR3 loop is CSARVNPEQYF. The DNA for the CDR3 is TGCAGTGCTAGAGTCAACCCTGAGCAGTACTTC.

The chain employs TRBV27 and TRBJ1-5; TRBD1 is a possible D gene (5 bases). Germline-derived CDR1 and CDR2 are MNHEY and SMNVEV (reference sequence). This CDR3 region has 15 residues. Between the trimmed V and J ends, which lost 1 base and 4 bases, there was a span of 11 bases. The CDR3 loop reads CASSLYRGGNQPQHF. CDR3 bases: TGTGCCAGCAGTTTATACCGGGGGGGGAATCAGCCCCAGCATTTT.

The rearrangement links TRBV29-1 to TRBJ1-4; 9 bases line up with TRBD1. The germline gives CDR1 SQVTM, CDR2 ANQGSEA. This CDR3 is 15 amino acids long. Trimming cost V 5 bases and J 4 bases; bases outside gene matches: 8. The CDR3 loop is CSVSTQGASNEKLFF. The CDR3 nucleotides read TGCAGCGTTAGCACACAGGGGGCGAGTAATGAAAAACTGTTTTTT.

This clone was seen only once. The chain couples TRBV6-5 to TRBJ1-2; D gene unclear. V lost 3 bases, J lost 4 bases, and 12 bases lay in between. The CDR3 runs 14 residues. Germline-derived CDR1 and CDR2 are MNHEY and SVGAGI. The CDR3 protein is CASSYLDGPYGYTF. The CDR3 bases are TGTGCCAGCAGTTATTTGGACGGCCCCTATGGCTACACCTTC.

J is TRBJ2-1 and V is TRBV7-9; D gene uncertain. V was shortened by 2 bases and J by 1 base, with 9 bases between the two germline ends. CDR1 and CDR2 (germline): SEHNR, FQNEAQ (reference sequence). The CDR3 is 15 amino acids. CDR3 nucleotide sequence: TGTGCCAGCAGCTTAAGGCGGCCTTCCTACAATGAGCAGTTCTTC. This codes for CASSLRRPSYNEQFF.

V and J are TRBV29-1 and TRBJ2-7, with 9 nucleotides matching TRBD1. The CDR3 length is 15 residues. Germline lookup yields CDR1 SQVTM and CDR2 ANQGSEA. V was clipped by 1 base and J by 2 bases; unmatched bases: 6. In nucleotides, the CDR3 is TGCAGCGTTGAAGCTGGGACAGGGTCTGCCTACGAGCAGTACTTC. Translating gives CSVEAGTGSAYEQYF.

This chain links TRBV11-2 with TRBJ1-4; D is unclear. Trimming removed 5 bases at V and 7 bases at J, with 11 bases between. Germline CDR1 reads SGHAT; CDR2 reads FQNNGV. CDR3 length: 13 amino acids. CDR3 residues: CASSPAPGEKLFF. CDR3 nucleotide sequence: TGTGCCAGCAGCCCAGCACCGGGTGAAAAACTGTTTTTT. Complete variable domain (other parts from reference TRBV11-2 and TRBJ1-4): EAGVAQSPRYKIIEKRQSVAFWCNPISGHATLYWYQQILGQGPKLLIQFQNNGVVDDSQLPKDRFSAERLKGVDSTLKIQPAKLEDSAVYLCASSPAPGEKLFFGSGTQLSVL.

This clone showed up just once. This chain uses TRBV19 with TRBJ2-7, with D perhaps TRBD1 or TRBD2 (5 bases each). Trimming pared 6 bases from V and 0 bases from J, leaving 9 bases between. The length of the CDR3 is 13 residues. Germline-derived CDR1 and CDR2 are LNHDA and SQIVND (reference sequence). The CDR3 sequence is CASSPGTSYEQYF. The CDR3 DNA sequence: TGTGCCAGTAGCCCTGGGACCTCCTACGAGCAGTACTTC.

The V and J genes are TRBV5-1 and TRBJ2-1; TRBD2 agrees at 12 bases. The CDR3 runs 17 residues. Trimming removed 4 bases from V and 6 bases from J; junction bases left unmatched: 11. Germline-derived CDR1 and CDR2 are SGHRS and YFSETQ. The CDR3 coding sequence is TGCGCCAGCAGCCCGATTGACCTAGCGGGGGGGTCCAATGAGCAGTTCTTC. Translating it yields CASSPIDLAGGSNEQFF.

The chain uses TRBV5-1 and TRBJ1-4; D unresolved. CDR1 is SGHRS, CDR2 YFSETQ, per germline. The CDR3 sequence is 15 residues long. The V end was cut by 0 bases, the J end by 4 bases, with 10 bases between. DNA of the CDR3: TGCGCCAGCAGCTTGGATGGGGTTAGTAATGAAAAACTGTTTTTT. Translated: CASSLDGVSNEKLFF. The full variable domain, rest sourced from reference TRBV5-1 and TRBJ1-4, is KAGVTQTPRYLIKTRGQQVTLSCSPISGHRSVSWYQQTPGQGLQFLFEYFSETQRNKGNFPGRFSGRQFSNSRSEMNVSTLELGDSALYLCASSLDGVSNEKLFFGSGTQLSVL.

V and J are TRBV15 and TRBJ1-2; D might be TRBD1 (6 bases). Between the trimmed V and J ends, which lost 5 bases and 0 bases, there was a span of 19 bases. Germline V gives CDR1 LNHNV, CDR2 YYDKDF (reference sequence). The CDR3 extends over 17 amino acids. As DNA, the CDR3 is TGTGCCACCAGCCCAGGGTGGGGGCGCTTCTCTAACTATGGCTACACCTTC. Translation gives CATSPGWGRFSNYGYTF. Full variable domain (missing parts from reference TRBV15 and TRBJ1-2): DAMVIQNPRYQVTQFGKPVTLSCSQTLNHNVMYWYQQKSSQAPKLLFHYYDKDFNNEADTPDNFQSRRPNTSFCFLDIRSPGLGDTAMYLCATSPGWGRFSNYGYTFGSGTRLTVV.

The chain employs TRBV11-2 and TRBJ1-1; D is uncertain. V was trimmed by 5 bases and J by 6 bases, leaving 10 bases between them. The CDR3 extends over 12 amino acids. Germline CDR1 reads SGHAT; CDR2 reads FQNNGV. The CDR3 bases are TGTGCCAGCAGCAGAAGACCCGCTGAAGCTTTCTTT. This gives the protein CASSRRPAEAFF.

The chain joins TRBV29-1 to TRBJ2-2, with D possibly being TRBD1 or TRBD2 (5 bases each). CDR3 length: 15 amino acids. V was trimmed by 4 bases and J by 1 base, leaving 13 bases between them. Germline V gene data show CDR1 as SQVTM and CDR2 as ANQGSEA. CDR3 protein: CSVAETAVNTGELFF. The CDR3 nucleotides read TGCAGCGTTGCGGAGACAGCGGTGAACACCGGGGAGCTGTTTTTT.